Each of the 10 T cell receptor beta chains below was sequenced from the same sample in a study of T cells after posttransplantation cyclophosphamide. Clones were read by immunoSEQ multiplex PCR, and TCRdb kept only the in-frame ones, dropping some. The data contain approximately 50,000 clones, approximately 94% of them seen just once; the ten biggest clones take up about 3.1%. The sequenced sample consisted of PBMCs. The receptors come from a woman in her twenties or thirties in good health and a related stem cell transplant donor.

V is TRBV20-1 and J is TRBJ1-2; TRBD1 might be the D (5 bases). The CDR3 is 10 residues long. Germline V gene sequence: CDR1 DFQATT, CDR2 SNEGSKA (reference sequence). V was clipped by 7 bases and J by 5 bases, with 8 bases between them. The CDR3 loop is CSVGGYGYTF. CDR3 in DNA: TGCAGTGTTGGGGGGTATGGCTACACCTTC.

The CDR3 DNA reads TGTGCCAGCACCCCTAGTCGGGTCGGGGGCTACACCTTC. As protein: CASTPSRVGGYTF. V and J are TRBV2 and TRBJ1-2, with D unresolved. V lost 7 bases and J lost 8, with 17 bases in between. Per the germline V gene, CDR1 is SNHLY and CDR2 is FYNNEI. The length of the CDR3 is 13 residues.

The V and J genes are TRBV21-1 and TRBJ1-2; the table's TRBD1 call for D was not verified on the DNA. TRBV21-1 is noted as a pseudogene. This CDR3 comprises 12 residues. CDR3 region: CASSKQGPRPGF. The DNA of the CDR3 is TGTGCCAGCAGCAAACAGGGGCCCAGGCCTGGCTTC.

CDR3 residues: CSADQGPPQHF. The DNA of the CDR3 is TGCAGTGCCGATCAGGGGCCGCCCCAGCATTTT. The chain recombines TRBV20-1 with TRBJ1-5; D is possibly TRBD1 (6 bases). The V end lost 6 bases, the J end lost 9 bases, and 12 bases lay between the germline ends. Germline V gene data show CDR1 as DFQATT and CDR2 as SNEGSKA (reference sequence). This CDR3 contains 11 residues.

The J gene is TRBJ1-1, the V gene TRBV7-2; 8 bases are shared with TRBD1. This CDR3 comprises 15 residues. V gave up 0 bases and J gave up 4 bases; unmatched junction bases: 4. Germline V gene lookup returns CDR1 SGHTA and CDR2 FQGNSA. For the CDR3, the DNA is TGTGCCAGCAGCTTAGCGACAGGGGACCCCACTGAAGCTTTCTTT. Residues: CASSLATGDPTEAFF.

The chain recombines TRBV19 with TRBJ2-7, with a possible D match to TRBD2 (5 bases). The V end was cut by 1 base, the J end by 5 bases, with 9 bases between. The CDR3 is made up of 13 amino acids. Germline V gives CDR1 LNHDA, CDR2 SQIVND (reference sequence). Written as DNA, the CDR3 is TGTGCCAGTAGTATAGTTGGAGGAAACGAGCAGTACTTC. As protein: CASSIVGGNEQYF.

This sequence joins TRBV4-2 and TRBJ2-7; a weak D match, TRBD2 (5 bases). In germline, CDR1 is LGHNA, CDR2 YNFKEQ. The ends were cut back, 1 base at V and 3 bases at J, with 13 bases in the middle. The CDR3 is 15 residues long. Here the CDR3 DNA reads TGTGCCAGCAGCCAAGTGAAAGGACTTTACTACGAGCAGTACTTC. The encoded protein is CASSQVKGLYYEQYF.

The rearrangement links TRBV27 to TRBJ2-5; 12 positions match TRBD2. With 4 bases clipped from V and 1 base from J, the junction kept 4 bases outside the gene matches. CDR1 is MNHEY, CDR2 SMNVEV, per germline (reference sequence). The CDR3 has 16 residues. The CDR3 region is CASSSGLAGPQETQYF. The CDR3, as DNA: TGTGCCAGCAGTTCGGGACTAGCGGGCCCCCAAGAGACCCAGTACTTC.

The chain has TRBV19 and TRBJ1-3; D call uncertain. Trimming took off 3 bases at V and 0 bases at J, with 6 bases between the two ends. Germline CDR1 is LNHDA and CDR2 is SQIVND (reference sequence). The CDR3 has 14 amino acids. In DNA form, the CDR3 reads TGTGCCAGTAGTATCCAGGTCTCTGGAAACACCATATATTTT. Its translation: CASSIQVSGNTIYF.

The CDR3 loop is CASSYVQDSNSPLHF. CDR3 sequence (DNA): TGTGCCAGCAGTTACGTTCAGGATTCCAATTCACCCCTCCACTTT. The chain recombines TRBV6-6 with TRBJ1-6; D unresolved. Trimming pared 2 bases from V and 7 bases from J, leaving 12 bases between. This CDR3 has 15 amino acids. Germline V gives CDR1 MNHNY, CDR2 SVGAGI (reference sequence).